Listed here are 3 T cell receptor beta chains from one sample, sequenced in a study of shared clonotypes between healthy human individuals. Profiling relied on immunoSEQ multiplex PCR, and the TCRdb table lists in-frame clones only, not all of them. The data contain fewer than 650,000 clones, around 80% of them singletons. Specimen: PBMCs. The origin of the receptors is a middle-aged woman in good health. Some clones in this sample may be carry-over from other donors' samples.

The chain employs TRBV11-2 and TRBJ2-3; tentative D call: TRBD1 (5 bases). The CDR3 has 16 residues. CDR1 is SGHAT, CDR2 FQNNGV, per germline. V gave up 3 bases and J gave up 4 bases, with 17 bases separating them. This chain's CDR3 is CASSLVLSGRADTQYF. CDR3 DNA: TGTGCCAGCAGCTTGGTTTTGTCAGGGCGAGCAGATACGCAGTATTTT. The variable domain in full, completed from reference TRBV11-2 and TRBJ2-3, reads EAGVAQSPRYKIIEKRQSVAFWCNPISGHATLYWYQQILGQGPKLLIQFQNNGVVDDSQLPKDRFSAERLKGVDSTLKIQPAKLEDSAVYLCASSLVLSGRADTQYFGPGTRLTVL.

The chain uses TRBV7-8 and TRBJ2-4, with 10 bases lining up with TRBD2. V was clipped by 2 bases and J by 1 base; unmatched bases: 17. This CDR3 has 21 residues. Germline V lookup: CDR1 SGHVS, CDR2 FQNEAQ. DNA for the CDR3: TGTGCCAGCAGCTTATTAAGGGCTAGCGGGAGAAGGGGTGGTGCCAAAAACATTCAGTACTTC. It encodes CASSLLRASGRRGGAKNIQYF. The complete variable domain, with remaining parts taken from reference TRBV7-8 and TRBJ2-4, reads GAGVSQSPRYKVAKRGQDVALRCDPISGHVSLFWYQQALGQGPEFLTYFQNEAQLDKSGLPSDRFFAERPEGSVSTLKIQRTQQEDSAVYLCASSLLRASGRRGGAKNIQYFGAGTRLSVL.

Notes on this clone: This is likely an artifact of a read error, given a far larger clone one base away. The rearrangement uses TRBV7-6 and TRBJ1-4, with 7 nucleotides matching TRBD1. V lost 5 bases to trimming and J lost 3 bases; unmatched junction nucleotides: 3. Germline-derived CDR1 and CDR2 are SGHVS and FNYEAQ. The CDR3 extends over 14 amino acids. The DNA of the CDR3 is TGTGCCAGCAGCATAAGGGGGCCTAATGAAAAACTGTTTTTT. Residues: CASSIRGPNEKLFF.